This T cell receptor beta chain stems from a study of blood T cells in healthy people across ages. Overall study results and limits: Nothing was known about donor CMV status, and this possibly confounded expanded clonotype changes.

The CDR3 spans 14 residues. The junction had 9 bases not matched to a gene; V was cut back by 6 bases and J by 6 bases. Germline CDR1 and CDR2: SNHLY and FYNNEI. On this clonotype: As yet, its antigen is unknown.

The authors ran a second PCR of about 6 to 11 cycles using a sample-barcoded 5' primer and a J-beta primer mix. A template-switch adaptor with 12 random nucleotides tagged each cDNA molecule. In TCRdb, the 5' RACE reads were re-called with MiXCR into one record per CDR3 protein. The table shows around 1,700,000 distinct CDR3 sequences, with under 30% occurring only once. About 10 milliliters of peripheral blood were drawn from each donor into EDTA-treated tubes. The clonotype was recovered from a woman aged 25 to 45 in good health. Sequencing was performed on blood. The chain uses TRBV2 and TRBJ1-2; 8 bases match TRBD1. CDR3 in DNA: TGTGCCAGCAGGACCTCGACAGGGGCGGATGGCTACACCTTC. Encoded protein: CASRTSTGADGYTF.